This T cell receptor beta chain was found in a study of tumor-infiltrating lymphocytes in localized non-small cell lung cancer. Overall study: Several tumor histologies, both smoking statuses, and some post-neoadjuvant chemotherapy samples were included. Resected tumor was paired with non-adjacent uninvolved lung from the same patient.

V dropped 5 bases and J dropped 3 bases, with 4 bases sitting between them. This CDR3 is 11 amino acids long. The germline gives CDR1 MDHEN, CDR2 SYDVKM. Study-wide points: Each assay used a separate piece of the same tissue. Not all patients were TCR sequenced, owing to tissue quantity.

Clones were sequenced by immunoSEQ multiplex PCR, and TCRdb holds only the in-frame ones, with some missing. The table lists about 29,000 clones, approximately 83% of them singletons, with roughly 2% in the top ten. This clone was seen only a few times. The antigen remains undetermined. This clonotype was sampled from a human donor with non-small cell lung cancer. This chain connects TRBV28 to TRBJ2-5; D not certain. The sequenced material came from lung tumor tissue. This CDR3 is CASSTKETQYF. The DNA for the CDR3 is TGTGCCAGCAGTACCAAAGAGACCCAGTACTTC.